Sequencing of this TCR beta chain was carried out in a study of shared clonotypes between healthy human individuals (dated by TCRdb to 2020 to 2022). With respect to the entire study: The cohort comprised two women and a few men aged 18 to 49 years. To increase sequencing depth and limit assay-specific biases, TCR repertoire library preparation and sequencing were carried out by different laboratories using diverse techniques. For each donor, three plates each were used for CD4 naive and CD4 memory, two plates were used for CD8 naive, and one plate was used for CD8 memory. The study deeply sequenced blood TCR repertoires of several healthy adults to estimate repertoire size and the extent of clonotype sharing between individuals. Each donor's leukapheresis produced roughly between roughly 0.85 and 10 billion PBMCs. The paper's findings and limits, for the study overall: Clonotypes shared by all four sorted-subset donors showed higher generation probabilities than non-shared clonotypes. Sharing across a handful of donors was observed for 5% to 6.5% of naive CD4, 3% to 4% of naive CD8, about 2.5% of memory CD4, and roughly 0.4% of memory CD8 clonotypes. Larger estimated clonotype richness was generally found for naive subsets than for memory subsets. Even with the large sequencing depth, rarefaction of the sorted-subset datasets indicated that sequencing was incomplete. Sampling was restricted to blood, and TCR repertoires in tissues likely differ from the TCR repertoires found in blood. Because the study included only a small number of donors, the genetic and exposure-history diversity represented was limited. Based on pairwise subsampling, the degree of clonotype sharing among donors was expected to be affected by sequencing depth.

TCR CDR3 regions were amplified from genomic DNA by multiplex PCR using the deep immunoSEQ assay. Genomic DNA extracted from each cell subset was distributed evenly over all wells of several immunoSEQ 96-well plates, and each plate served as one replicate. For sorted subsets, around 200 ng genomic DNA, equal to some 30,000 T cell genomes, was loaded into each replicate PCR. Purified libraries were measured with a Qubit 3.0 fluorometer, size-checked on a Bioanalyzer 2100, and measured again with the KAPA Library Quantification kit. Every immunoSEQ 96-well plate was sequenced on a separate single-read 150-cycle Illumina NextSeq 550 flow cell. Per the authors' processing: Because only junctional sequences without quality scores were contained in the immunoSEQ output, filtering matching that applied to full-length reads could not be performed. Sequences were annotated with PyIR, a Python wrapper for IgBLAST v1.9, using IMGT germline references to assign V/J genes and CDR3. Reads were removed for weak V/J assignments (E-value above 1e-6), missing CDR3, stop codons, out-of-frame junctions, or ambiguous translated residues. A V3J clonotype was defined by an identical inferred V gene, J gene, and CDR3 amino acid sequence. The percentage overlap between two repertoires was calculated by dividing the number of shared unique clonotypes by the size of the smaller repertoire. RTK rarefaction, the Chao1 estimator, and Recon v2.1 estimates of unobserved clonotypes were used to assess repertoire richness. OLGA was used to compute generation probabilities for all TCRbeta clonotypes that the gDNA method yielded from a handful of donors. TCRdb took over this immuneACCESS table, retaining in-frame rearrangements with V and J assigned. Such tables are incomplete; in checked studies, under half of the missing clones stem from an unresolved V gene, and the remainder is unexplained. V and J calls and clone size are those listed in that table; D and trimming were worked out from the DNA. Across this sample there are 2 million to 2.5 million clones, with approximately 94% seen only once. The ten top clones hold around 0.13% of the sample.

Donors were healthy HIV-negative adults with no recently reported acute infections or vaccinations. All donors were Caucasian adults living in Nashville, Tennessee, USA. CD4+ T cells were enriched through magnetic negative selection, after which naive cells were positively selected on CD45RA and the remaining negative fraction served as the memory subset. Blood was obtained by leukapheresis, after which PBMCs were separated by Ficoll-Histopaque density gradient centrifugation and cryopreserved in liquid nitrogen vapor phase. Analytical flow cytometry was used to check the purity and quantity of each magnetically sorted T cell population. Genomic DNA was isolated from every sorted fraction and measured by UV absorbance on a Nanodrop 2000c. In the germline V gene, CDR1 corresponds to MDHEN and CDR2 to SYDVKM. The CDR3 runs 13 amino acids, cysteine and phenylalanine included. The entry retains the CDR3 DNA only, 39 bases that are in frame from base 1. The V and J ends are trimmed by 6 bases and 2 bases, leaving 10 bases between them.

In regard to this clone: No antigen is known for it. One base away there is no much larger clone; base qualities are not given.

Recombination joined TRBV28 with TRBJ1-2, with the D gene not clear enough to name. Sequencing was performed on naive CD4+ T cells sorted from blood. Taken with the paper, the label for cell subset or site translates to: CD45RA+ positively selected. This TCR came from a man between 18 and 35 years old in good health. The CDR3 corresponds to CASSRDANYGYTF. The DNA reads TGTGCCAGCAGCCGAGACGCCAACTATGGCTACACCTTC.